The rows below give T cell receptor beta chains drawn from one sample of a study of chemoradiotherapy in HPV16-positive cancers. Data came from immunoSEQ multiplex PCR; TCRdb stores just in-frame clones and leaves some out. This table holds more than 4,500 clones, under 85% found once. The source was tumor tissue, collected from a patient who underwent chemoradiotherapy. These receptors were obtained from a human donor with HPV-associated anogenital cancer. Both conserved end residues are part of each CDR3. A D gene is named only where the DNA matches it firmly. Not all rows give a size; the values are once, few, many and, for expanded clones, a class.

j_call d_call clone_size v_call cdr3_nt cdr3_aa
TRBJ2-4 . . TRBV19 TGTGCCAGTAGGGGTATGGCCAAAAACATTCAGTACTTC CASRGMAKNIQYF
TRBJ2-3 . . TRBV11-3 TGTGCCAGCAGCTTACGTCTGGACAAATACACAGATACGCAGTATTTT CASSLRLDKYTDTQYF
TRBJ2-5 TRBD1 few TRBV23-1 TGCGCCAGCAGTCAATCGATTAAGAGGACAGGGTTCGAAGAGACCCAGTACTTC CASSQSIKRTGFEETQYF
TRBJ2-6 . . TRBV5-4 TGTGCCAGCAGCTTCAACGGGAGAGTTGGGGCCAACGTCCTGACTTTC CASSFNGRVGANVLTF
TRBJ1-4 TRBD1 . TRBV30 TGTGCCTGGAGTGCCGGGACAGGGGACGAAAAACTGTTTTTT CAWSAGTGDEKLFF
TRBJ2-5 TRBD2 . TRBV7-2 TGTGCCAGCAGCTTCGAGCGGGGTCAAGAGACCCAGTACTTC CASSFERGQETQYF
TRBJ1-2 . . TRBV7-9 TGTGCCAGCAGCCGCCTCATCGGGAGGGGCGACGGCTACACCTTC CASSRLIGRGDGYTF
TRBJ2-2 . . TRBV11-3 TGTGCCAGCAGCTTTCAAGGGGACCACACCGGGGAGCTGTTTTTT CASSFQGDHTGELFF
TRBJ1-1 . . TRBV2 TGTGCCAGCAGTAGGGGGGTGAACACTGAAGCTTTCTTT CASSRGVNTEAFF
TRBJ2-7 TRBD1 large TRBV29-1 TGCAGCGCCAGACAGGGATCCTACGAGCAGTACTTC CSARQGSYEQYF
TRBJ2-1 . once TRBV10-2 TGCGCCAGCAGCTTGGTCCACGGGGTACATGAGCAGTTCTTC CASSLVHGVHEQFF
TRBJ2-3 TRBD2 . TRBV7-2 TGTGCCAGCAGTAGAGCGGGAGCCACAGATACGCAGTATTTT CASSRAGATDTQYF
TRBJ2-1 TRBD2 large TRBV4-1 TGCGCCAGCAGCCAAGAAGAAACTAGCGGGGGGGTCCCTCGTTCCTACAATGAGCAGTTCTTC CASSQEETSGGVPRSYNEQFF
TRBJ2-7 . . TRBV10-2 TGCGCCAGCAGTGAGGCGGGGGCAAGCGAGCAGTACTTC CASSEAGASEQYF
TRBJ2-7 TRBD1 . TRBV14 TGTGCCAGCAGCTATCTACAGGGGCCACCGACCTACGAGCAGTACTTC CASSYLQGPPTYEQYF
TRBJ2-2 TRBD2 . TRBV5-1 TGCGCCAGCAGCCACGCGACTAGCGGCACCGGGGAGCTGTTTTTT CASSHATSGTGELFF
TRBJ2-7 TRBD2 . TRBV6-1 TGTGCCAGCAGGTCGACTAGCGGGGGGGCAGCCGAGCAGTACTTC CASRSTSGGAAEQYF
TRBJ2-7 TRBD1 . TRBV5-4 TGTGCCAGCAGCCTTGGACAGGACGAGCAGTACTTC CASSLGQDEQYF
TRBJ1-1 . . TRBV10-2 TGCGCCAGCAGTGAAAGGATAGGTGAAGCTTTCTTT CASSERIGEAFF
TRBJ2-1 . . TRBV9 TGTGCCAGCAGCCTCCACTCCTACAATGAGCAGTTCTTC CASSLHSYNEQFF
TRBJ2-1 . . TRBV5-1 TGCGCCAGCAGCTCCAACATTGCTAATGAGCAGTTCTTC CASSSNIANEQFF
TRBJ1-2 . large TRBV28 TGTGCCAGCAGTTTAGGCAGGGGCCTACTCGCCTATGGCTACACCTTC CASSLGRGLLAYGYTF
TRBJ2-5 TRBD2 . TRBV6-6 TGTGCCAGCAGTTACCTAGCGGAGAGGTACCAAGAGACCCAGTACTTC CASSYLAERYQETQYF
TRBJ1-2 . . TRBV6-5 TGTGCCAGCAGTAGAAAGACCTATGGCTACACCTTC CASSRKTYGYTF
TRBJ2-2 . . TRBV2 TGTGCCAGCAGTCTAACTTGGGCCGGGGAGCTGTTTTTT CASSLTWAGELFF
TRBJ1-6 . . TRBV10-1 TGCGCCAGCAGTGAGCGTGTTAAAGGTTCACCCCTCCACTTT CASSERVKGSPLHF